This TCR beta chain was captured in a study of blood T cell repertoires in COVID-19. V was clipped by 7 bases and J by 4 bases; unmatched bases: 10. Looked up from germline, CDR1 is SQVTM and CDR2 is ANQGSEA. The CDR3 is 14 amino acids. Generated by immunoSEQ multiplex PCR, the TCRdb table keeps only in-frame clones and is missing some. The table has 53,000 or so clones, 65% to 80% seen once. The TCR sequence derives from a human donor with active or convalescent COVID-19. The donor label of this sample is uncertain. The specimen was peripheral blood. The chain carries TRBV29-1 and TRBJ2-5; 9 bases agree with TRBD1. CDR3 nucleotides: TGCAGCGGCGACCCGGGACAGGGCACAGAGACCCAGTACTTC. As protein: CSGDPGQGTETQYF. Supplemented by reference TRBV29-1 and TRBJ2-5, the full variable domain reads SAVISQKPSRDICQRGTSLTIQCQVDSQVTMMFWYRQQPGQSLTLIATANQGSEATYESGFVIDKFPISRPNLTFSTLTVSNMSPEDSSIYLCSGDPGQGTETQYFGPGTRLLVL.